Here is one T cell receptor (beta chain) with its context. The antigen remains unidentified. The TCR alpha and TCR beta cDNA libraries, bearing sample barcodes and UMIs, were generated by 5'RACE using constant-segment primers. TCRdb reanalysed the 5' RACE reads using MiXCR and keeps one entry per CDR3 protein. In the table there are over 350,000 distinct CDR3 sequences, about a sixth of which are singletons. The germline V gene has CDR1 KGHDR and CDR2 SFDVKD. The CDR3 consists of 12 residues. V was trimmed by 10 bases and J by 2 bases, leaving 8 bases between them. This entry belongs to a study of T-cell memory formation after mild COVID-19. On the study more broadly: Clustering of TCRs was largely donor specific. Findings and caveats of the study: CD8+ contracting clones occupied EMRA, while CD4+ ones occupied mainly CM and EM. Some responding clones appeared in pre-infection memory, suggesting cross-reactive memory joined.

The sequence came from a man younger than 30 who had mild COVID-19 (a few samples of this study predate the infection). Cell type and time point are not known. The specimen sequenced was PBMCs or a T cell subset sorted from them (not recorded which). The chain is built from TRBV24-1 and TRBJ1-5, with D unresolved. CDR3 sequence: CATQLGNQPQHF. For the CDR3, the DNA is TGTGCCACACAGTTGGGCAATCAGCCCCAGCATTTT.